The rows below give T cell receptor beta chains drawn from one sample of a study of cytomegalovirus exposure and HLA in healthy donors. This table comes from immunoSEQ multiplex PCR, and its TCRdb copy is limited to in-frame clones, with some not included. This sample carries 95,000 to 150,000 clones, approximately 80% of them seen once, and the ten largest clones take less than 0.25%. The sample was PBMCs. Receptors originate from a man in his forties or fifties in good health and CMV-seronegative. The CDR3 runs from the conserved cysteine through the conserved F or W. The D gene is left open where the match is weak. For some rows the clone size is stated as once, few or many, or as a class when expanded; others skip it.

>NA|NA|TRBV18|TRBJ2-1
CASSPGRSSYNEQFF
TGTGCCAGCTCACCAGGAAGGAGCTCCTACAATGAGCAGTTCTTC
>NA|NA|TRBV5-1|TRBJ1-5
CASSLVPGSAGSNQPQHF
TGCGCCAGCAGCTTGGTACCGGGATCAGCGGGTAGCAATCAGCCCCAGCATTTT
>NA|NA|TRBV6-5|TRBJ2-4
CASSYSTAVQNIQYF
TGTGCCAGCAGTTACTCAACGGCGGTTCAAAACATTCAGTACTTC
>NA|NA|TRBV19|TRBJ2-4
CASSISPRMGNLAKNIQYF
TGTGCCAGTAGTATTAGTCCCAGGATGGGCAATCTAGCCAAAAACATTCAGTACTTC
>NA|NA|TRBV7-6|TRBJ2-2
CASSLADTTNTGELFF
TGTGCCAGCAGCTTAGCGGACACGACGAACACCGGGGAGCTGTTTTTT
>few|NA|TRBV7-2|TRBJ2-7
CASSIQGSGEQYF
TGTGCCAGCAGCATACAGGGATCGGGGGAGCAGTACTTC
>NA|NA|TRBV5-1|TRBJ1-2
CASSLTWGVSYGYTF
TGCGCCAGCAGCCTTACATGGGGAGTAAGCTATGGCTACACCTTC
>few|NA|TRBV20-1|TRBJ2-3
CSLEGLDTQYF
TGCAGCCTGGAGGGCCTGGATACGCAGTATTTT
>NA|NA|TRBV19|TRBJ2-7
CASSATSYEQYF
TGTGCCAGTAGTGCTACGTCCTACGAGCAGTACTTC
>NA|NA|TRBV2|TRBJ2-7
CASVGPTYEQYF
TGTGCCAGCGTGGGGCCGACCTACGAGCAGTACTTC
>few|NA|TRBV7-3|TRBJ1-1
CASSLAGDTEAFF
TGTGCCAGCAGCTTAGCAGGGGACACTGAAGCTTTCTTT
>NA|NA|TRBV4-3|TRBJ2-1
CASSQAGLAEQFF
TGCGCCAGCAGCCAAGCGGGGTTAGCTGAGCAGTTCTTC
>few|NA|TRBV18|TRBJ1-5
CASSPGQSNQPQHF
TGTGCCAGCTCACCAGGCCAGAGCAATCAGCCCCAGCATTTT
>NA|TRBD1|TRBV6-5|TRBJ2-7
CASSYRRDRASYEQYF
TGTGCCAGCAGTTACCGCCGGGACAGAGCCTCCTACGAGCAGTACTTC
>NA|TRBD2|TRBV6-1|TRBJ2-1
CASSARTSGRAVYNEQFF
TGTGCCAGCAGTGCCCGGACTAGCGGGAGGGCCGTCTACAATGAGCAGTTCTTC
>NA|TRBD1|TRBV28|TRBJ2-1
CASSPTGTGLVNEQFF
TGTGCCAGCAGCCCTACCGGGACAGGGTTGGTCAATGAGCAGTTCTTC
>NA|NA|TRBV14|TRBJ1-1
CASSLSGGTEAFF
TGTGCCAGCAGCCTGTCGGGGGGCACTGAAGCTTTCTTT
>NA|NA|TRBV28|TRBJ1-2
CASSLLGTNGYTF
TGTGCCAGCAGTTTGTTGGGGACAAATGGCTACACCTTC
>NA|NA|TRBV11-3|TRBJ2-5
CASSQRGEQYF
TGTGCCAGCAGCCAACGGGGAGAGCAGTACTTC
>NA|TRBD2|TRBV30|TRBJ2-1
CACQEASGYDEQFF
TGTGCCTGTCAGGAGGCTAGCGGGTACGATGAGCAGTTCTTC
>few|NA|TRBV29-1|TRBJ1-3
CSVGGGSSGNTIYF
TGCAGCGTTGGGGGGGGGAGCTCTGGAAACACCATATATTTT
>NA|NA|TRBV25-1|TRBJ2-1
CASRAQGPLYNEQFF
TGTGCCAGCAGGGCTCAGGGGCCCCTCTACAATGAGCAGTTCTTC
>once|TRBD1|TRBV7-6|TRBJ2-2
CASRRQGFDAGELFF
TGTGCCAGCAGGAGACAGGGGTTTGACGCCGGGGAGCTGTTTTTT
>NA|NA|TRBV4-2|TRBJ1-5
CASSQGVGARGGGNQPQHF
TGTGCCAGCAGCCAAGGGGTCGGAGCACGCGGCGGGGGAAATCAGCCCCAGCATTTT
>once|TRBD2|TRBV5-6|TRBJ2-7
CASSSDGRVSYEQYF
TGTGCCAGCAGCTCCGACGGGAGGGTCTCCTACGAGCAGTACTTC
>NA|NA|TRBV28|TRBJ2-7
CASTGQAGYEQYF
TGTGCCAGCACCGGGCAGGCGGGCTACGAGCAGTACTTC
>NA|TRBD1|TRBV5-1|TRBJ1-5
CASSTGTGVGQPQHF
TGCGCCAGCAGCACCGGGACAGGGGTTGGGCAGCCCCAGCATTTT
>NA|TRBD1|TRBV5-6|TRBJ2-1
CASSGRQGIGEQFF
TGTGCCAGCAGCGGACGACAGGGGATCGGTGAGCAGTTCTTC
>NA|TRBD2|TRBV11-2|TRBJ2-2
CASSSSGAGGGTGELFF
TGTGCCAGCAGCTCCTCCGGAGCGGGAGGAGGGACCGGGGAGCTGTTTTTT
>NA|NA|TRBV11-3|TRBJ2-5
CASSSSEPAGQETQYF
TGTGCCAGCAGCTCATCAGAACCCGCCGGGCAAGAGACCCAGTACTTC
>once|NA|TRBV21-1|TRBJ2-2
CASSPLLGELFF
TGTGCCAGCAGCCCCCTTCTCGGGGAGCTGTTTTTT
>NA|NA|TRBV7-9|TRBJ2-2
CSSSLARNTGELFF
TGTTCCAGCAGCTTAGCCCGGAACACCGGGGAGCTGTTTTTT
>NA|TRBD1|TRBV28|TRBJ2-7
CASSLIGGKIHEQYF
TGTGCCAGCAGTTTAATAGGGGGCAAGATCCACGAGCAGTACTTC
>NA|NA|TRBV25-1|TRBJ2-5
CASSVPQGQETQYF
TGTGCCAGCAGTGTCCCACAGGGCCAAGAGACCCAGTACTTC
>few|NA|TRBV2|TRBJ1-2
CASSDEGFNYGYTF
TGTGCCAGCAGTGATGAGGGTTTCAACTATGGCTACACCTTC
>NA|NA|TRBV9|TRBJ2-5
CASSVSGLLETQYF
TGTGCCAGCAGCGTATCTGGACTGCTGGAGACCCAGTACTTC
>NA|NA|TRBV7-3|TRBJ2-6
CASSLATGSGANVLTF
TGTGCCAGCAGCTTAGCTACAGGCTCTGGGGCCAACGTCCTGACTTTC
>NA|NA|TRBV18|TRBJ2-1
CASSPTGGYEQFF
TGTGCCAGCTCACCAACGGGGGGCTATGAGCAGTTCTTC
>NA|TRBD2|TRBV7-2|TRBJ2-7
CASSLALGLAGSTYEQYF
TGTGCCAGCAGCTTAGCGCTGGGACTAGCGGGTTCTACCTACGAGCAGTACTTC
>NA|NA|TRBV25-1|TRBJ1-2
CASSSATRGEGYTF
TGTGCCAGCAGTAGCGCCACCCGTGGGGAGGGCTACACCTTC
>NA|NA|TRBV28|TRBJ1-5
CASSFSGFEVNQPQHF
TGTGCCAGCAGTTTTTCGGGGTTCGAGGTAAATCAGCCCCAGCATTTT
>NA|TRBD1|TRBV9|TRBJ1-1
CASSAGQGEAFF
TGTGCCAGCAGCGCAGGACAGGGTGAAGCTTTCTTT
>NA|NA|TRBV5-6|TRBJ1-5
CASSRYSNQPQHF
TGTGCCAGCAGCCGGTATAGCAATCAGCCCCAGCATTTT
>NA|NA|TRBV7-2|TRBJ2-7
CASSRTVRSYEQYF
TGTGCCAGCAGCCGGACTGTTCGCTCCTACGAGCAGTACTTC
>NA|NA|TRBV5-1|TRBJ2-7
CASSLGGDLGYEQYF
TGCGCCAGCAGCTTGGGGGGGGACCTAGGCTACGAGCAGTACTTC
>NA|TRBD1|TRBV11-2|TRBJ2-5
CASSDRGVSSETQYF
TGTGCCAGCAGCGACAGGGGCGTGAGTTCTGAGACCCAGTACTTC
>NA|NA|TRBV10-3|TRBJ1-2
CAISGRGLSGYTF
TGTGCCATCAGTGGAAGAGGGCTATCAGGCTACACCTTC
>few|NA|TRBV6-1|TRBJ1-1
CASGLQPNTEAFF
TGTGCCAGCGGACTACAGCCGAACACTGAAGCTTTCTTT
>NA|TRBD1|TRBV9|TRBJ1-4
CASSGGTGYEKLFF
TGTGCCAGCAGCGGCGGGACAGGGTACGAAAAACTGTTTTTT